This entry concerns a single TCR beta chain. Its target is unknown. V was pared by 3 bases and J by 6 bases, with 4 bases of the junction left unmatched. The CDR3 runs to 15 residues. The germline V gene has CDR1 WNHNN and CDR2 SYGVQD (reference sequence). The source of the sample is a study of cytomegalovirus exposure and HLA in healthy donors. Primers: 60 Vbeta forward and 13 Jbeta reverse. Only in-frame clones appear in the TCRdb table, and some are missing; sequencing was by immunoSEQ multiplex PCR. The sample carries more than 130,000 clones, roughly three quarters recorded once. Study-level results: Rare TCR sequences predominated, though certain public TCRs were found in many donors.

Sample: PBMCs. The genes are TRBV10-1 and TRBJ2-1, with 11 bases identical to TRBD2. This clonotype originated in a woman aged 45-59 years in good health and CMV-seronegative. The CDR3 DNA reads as TGCGCCAGCAGTGATCCGGGACTAGCGGCCAATGAGCAGTTCTTC. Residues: CASSDPGLAANEQFF.